These T cell receptor beta chains were read from a single sample in a study of cytomegalovirus exposure and HLA in healthy donors. Assay used: immunoSEQ multiplex PCR; TCRdb lists only in-frame clones, some missing. Here the sample table reports 50,000 to 60,000 clones. Material for sequencing was PBMCs. Source of these receptors: a woman aged 45-60 years in good health and CMV-seropositive. CDR3s include the opening cysteine and the closing phenylalanine or tryptophan. Fields, in order: J gene, V gene, D gene, CDR3 protein, CDR3 DNA. D genes are given only for firm matches.

>TRBJ1-1|TRBV4-1|.
CASSQHMRGTEAFF
TGCGCCAGCAGCCAACACATGAGAGGGACTGAAGCTTTCTTT
>TRBJ2-1|TRBV4-2|TRBD2
CASSRLGGSSYNEQFF
TGTGCCAGCAGCCGGCTCGGCGGGAGCTCCTACAATGAGCAGTTCTTC
>TRBJ2-7|TRBV9|TRBD1
CASSVAPGQSYEQYF
TGTGCCAGCAGCGTAGCCCCGGGACAGTCCTACGAGCAGTACTTC
>TRBJ2-7|TRBV28|TRBD2
CASSLYAGGGHEQYF
TGTGCCAGCAGTTTATATGCGGGAGGGGGCCACGAGCAGTACTTC
>TRBJ2-2|TRBV6-1|.
CASTRLAANTGELFF
TGTGCCAGCACCCGTCTGGCAGCGAACACCGGGGAGCTGTTTTTT
>TRBJ2-1|TRBV11-2|.
CASSLVTGGEEQFF
TGTGCCAGCAGCTTAGTGACTGGCGGGGAGGAGCAGTTCTTC
>TRBJ2-7|TRBV5-4|.
CASSPGWGQGYEQYF
TGTGCCAGCAGCCCAGGCTGGGGGCAGGGGTACGAGCAGTACTTC
>TRBJ1-4|TRBV5-1|.
CASSSPDQGINEKLFF
TGCGCCAGCAGCTCCCCTGACCAGGGGATTAATGAAAAACTGTTTTTT
>TRBJ1-4|TRBV28|.
CASSTRQNFNEKLFF
TGTGCCAGCAGTACCCGACAGAACTTCAATGAAAAACTGTTTTTT
>TRBJ2-5|TRBV6-5|.
CASSYRNDWLQETQYF
TGTGCCAGCAGTTACCGGAATGACTGGCTACAAGAGACCCAGTACTTC
>TRBJ2-7|TRBV7-8|TRBD1
CASSLSGGAYEQYF
TGTGCCAGCAGCTTATCAGGGGGCGCCTACGAGCAGTACTTC
>TRBJ2-1|TRBV13|TRBD2
CASSLAGGSSYNEQFF
TGTGCCAGCAGCTTAGCCGGGGGGAGCTCCTACAATGAGCAGTTCTTC
>TRBJ2-3|TRBV28|TRBD2
CASSSVSGRTDTQYF
TGTGCCAGCAGTTCAGTTAGCGGGAGGACAGATACGCAGTATTTT
>TRBJ1-5|TRBV7-3|.
CASSLNGGQPQHF
TGTGCCAGCAGCTTAAACGGGGGGCAGCCCCAGCATTTT
>TRBJ2-2|TRBV7-9|.
CASSPFGQVNTGELFF
TGTGCCAGCAGCCCATTCGGACAAGTGAACACCGGGGAGCTGTTTTTT
>TRBJ1-2|TRBV7-2|.
CASSLAGLQGVGGYTF
TGTGCCAGCAGCTTAGCGGGCCTACAGGGCGTTGGGGGCTACACCTTC
>TRBJ2-7|TRBV19|TRBD2
CATSQRGYEQYF
TGTGCCACTTCCCAGCGGGGCTACGAGCAGTACTTC
>TRBJ1-2|TRBV25-1|TRBD1
CASSIQGAGGYTF
TGTGCCAGCAGTATACAGGGGGCTGGTGGCTACACCTTC
>TRBJ1-1|TRBV4-3|.
CASSHRGRDGTEAFF
TGCGCCAGCAGCCACCGTGGACGGGATGGGACTGAAGCTTTCTTT
>TRBJ1-5|TRBV19|TRBD1
CATTTTGGSQPQHF
TGTGCCACCACTACGACAGGGGGCAGCCAGCCCCAGCATTTT
>TRBJ2-7|TRBV30|TRBD1
CAWDRGANEQYF
TGTGCCTGGGACAGGGGAGCCAACGAGCAGTACTTC
>TRBJ2-2|TRBV7-2|TRBD2
CASGAGGVNTGELFF
TGTGCCAGCGGAGCGGGGGGTGTTAACACCGGGGAGCTGTTTTTT
>TRBJ2-5|TRBV6-5|TRBD2
CASSLTGTSSETQYF
TGTGCCAGCAGTCTAACCGGGACTAGCTCCGAGACCCAGTACTTC
>TRBJ2-6|TRBV4-3|TRBD1
CASSPTWTGSGANVLTF
TGCGCCAGCAGCCCGACCTGGACAGGCTCTGGGGCCAACGTCCTGACTTTC
>TRBJ2-1|TRBV7-3|TRBD1
CASSLTRTGEREQFF
TGTGCCAGCAGCTTAACCCGGACAGGGGAAAGGGAGCAGTTCTTC
>TRBJ2-1|TRBV9|TRBD2
CASSVLSGSTYNEQFF
TGTGCCAGCAGCGTCCTCAGCGGGAGCACCTACAATGAGCAGTTCTTC
>TRBJ2-2|TRBV2|TRBD2
CASSDPELAGGGNGELFF
TGTGCCAGCAGTGATCCGGAACTAGCGGGAGGAGGGAACGGGGAGCTGTTTTTT
>TRBJ1-1|TRBV4-2|TRBD1
CASSQVVRGGASEAFF
TGTGCCAGCAGCCAAGTGGTCCGAGGGGGCGCGTCTGAAGCTTTCTTT
>TRBJ2-1|TRBV5-1|.
CASSGAGQSFNEQFF
TGCGCCAGCAGCGGAGCGGGTCAGTCTTTCAATGAGCAGTTCTTC
>TRBJ1-1|TRBV5-1|.
CASSFGGPLAEAFF
TGCGCCAGCAGCTTTGGGGGCCCGTTGGCTGAAGCTTTCTTT
>TRBJ1-2|TRBV4-3|.
CASSQDRSASYYGYTF
TGCGCCAGCAGCCAAGATCGGTCAGCGTCTTACTATGGCTACACCTTC
>TRBJ2-1|TRBV25-1|.
CASSELGGNEQFF
TGTGCCAGCAGTGAATTAGGGGGAAATGAGCAGTTCTTC
>TRBJ2-1|TRBV6-1|.
CASVRDFYNEQFF
TGTGCCAGCGTGCGGGACTTTTACAATGAGCAGTTCTTC
>TRBJ2-2|TRBV10-3|TRBD1
CAIRGTANTGELFF
TGTGCCATCCGTGGGACAGCGAACACCGGGGAGCTGTTTTTT
>TRBJ2-7|TRBV28|.
CASSLEVGRTTGQYF
TGTGCCAGCAGTTTAGAGGTCGGACGGACTACGGGGCAGTACTTC
>TRBJ2-4|TRBV2|TRBD1
CASSERGPNIQYF
TGTGCCAGCAGTGAAAGGGGGCCCAACATTCAGTACTTC
>TRBJ1-4|TRBV18|TRBD1
CASSPGQGGEKLFF
TGTGCCAGCTCACCGGGACAGGGGGGCGAAAAACTGTTTTTT
>TRBJ1-6|TRBV11-2|.
CASGTSDRRRISPLHF
TGTGCCAGCGGAACGAGTGACAGGAGGAGGATTTCACCCCTCCACTTT
>TRBJ1-2|TRBV1|.
CTRVIVRELKVGGYTF
TGCACCAGAGTAATCGTCCGGGAGCTCAAAGTGGGAGGCTACACCTTC
>TRBJ2-4|TRBV29-1|.
CSVGVAGAKNIQYF
TGCAGCGTTGGGGTCGCGGGGGCCAAAAACATTCAGTACTTC
>TRBJ1-1|TRBV7-9|.
CASTVGGWTEAFF
TGTGCCAGCACGGTCGGGGGGTGGACTGAAGCTTTCTTT
>TRBJ2-7|TRBV5-6|TRBD1
CASSPGTGQGIYEQYF
TGTGCCAGCAGCCCAGGAACGGGACAGGGAATCTACGAGCAGTACTTC
>TRBJ2-1|TRBV15|.
CATSREWAYEQFF
TGTGCCACCAGCAGAGAATGGGCGTATGAGCAGTTCTTC
>TRBJ1-1|TRBV5-1|.
CASSETVPGDTEAFF
TGCGCCAGCAGCGAAACAGTGCCGGGGGACACTGAAGCTTTCTTT
>TRBJ1-5|TRBV5-4|TRBD1
CASGSRDSTRNQPQHF
TGTGCCAGCGGTTCCCGGGACAGCACTCGAAATCAGCCCCAGCATTTT
>TRBJ1-2|TRBV2|.
CASTPGQTNYGYTF
TGTGCCAGCACCCCTGGACAGACTAACTATGGCTACACCTTC
>TRBJ1-5|TRBV2|.
CASRRAGDSQPQHF
TGTGCCAGCAGAAGGGCAGGGGATAGTCAGCCCCAGCATTTT
>TRBJ2-7|TRBV11-2|.
CASSTPGSGVPEQYF
TGTGCCAGCAGCACGCCGGGATCAGGGGTTCCCGAGCAGTACTTC
>TRBJ1-1|TRBV30|.
CAWSASQGGYTEAFF
TGTGCCTGGAGTGCCTCCCAGGGAGGGTACACTGAAGCTTTCTTT
>TRBJ1-5|TRBV4-1|TRBD1
CASSQARGRGLYQPQHF
TGCGCCAGCAGCCAAGCAAGGGGCAGGGGGCTATATCAGCCCCAGCATTTT
>TRBJ1-5|TRBV11-2|TRBD1
CASSRNTGAVQPQHF
TGTGCCAGCAGCCGAAACACAGGGGCAGTTCAGCCCCAGCATTTT
>TRBJ2-5|TRBV28|.
CASSTREGGETQYF
TGTGCCAGCAGTACTAGGGAGGGGGGAGAGACCCAGTACTTC
>TRBJ1-1|TRBV28|.
CASRGGAGVTEAFF
TGTGCCAGCAGGGGAGGGGCGGGTGTCACTGAAGCTTTCTTT
>TRBJ2-7|TRBV5-6|.
CASSSTYEQYF
TGTGCCAGCAGCTCTACCTACGAGCAGTACTTC
>TRBJ2-3|TRBV9|.
CASSARADTQYF
TGTGCCAGCAGCGCCCGGGCAGATACGCAGTATTTT
>TRBJ2-7|TRBV11-2|.
CASSPDRYEQYF
TGTGCCAGCAGCCCGGACAGATACGAGCAGTACTTC
>TRBJ1-2|TRBV7-2|.
CASSLPGQGIKYGYTF
TGTGCCAGCAGCTTACCCGGCCAGGGAATTAAGTATGGCTACACCTTC
>TRBJ2-6|TRBV30|TRBD1
CAWAGGNSGANVLTF
TGTGCCTGGGCAGGGGGAAACTCTGGGGCCAACGTCCTGACTTTC
>TRBJ2-3|TRBV19|TRBD1
CASSIHDRGSSTDTQYF
TGTGCCAGTAGTATACACGACAGGGGATCTAGCACAGATACGCAGTATTTT
>TRBJ2-4|TRBV29-1|.
CSVEEPGVNIQYF
TGCAGCGTTGAAGAACCGGGAGTAAACATTCAGTACTTC